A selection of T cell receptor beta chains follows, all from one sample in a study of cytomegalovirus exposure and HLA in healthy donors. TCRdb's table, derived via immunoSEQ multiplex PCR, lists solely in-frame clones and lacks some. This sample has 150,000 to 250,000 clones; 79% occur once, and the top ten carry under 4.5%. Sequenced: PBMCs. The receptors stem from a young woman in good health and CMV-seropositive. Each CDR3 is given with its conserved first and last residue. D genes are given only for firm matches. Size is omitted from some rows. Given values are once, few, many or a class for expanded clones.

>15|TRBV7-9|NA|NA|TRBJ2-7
TGTGCCAGCAGCCCCAGGTGGGCACCCTCCTACGAGCAGTACTTC
CASSPRWAPSYEQYF
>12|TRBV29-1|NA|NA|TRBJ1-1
TGCAGCGTTAACAGGGTGAACACTGAAGCTTTCTTT
CSVNRVNTEAFF
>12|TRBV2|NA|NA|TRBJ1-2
TGTGCCAGCAGTGATAACTCACGGGGCTACACCTTC
CASSDNSRGYTF
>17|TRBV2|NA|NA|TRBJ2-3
TGTGCCAGCATGATCAATTCGGACACATCTAGCACAGATACGCAGTATTTT
CASMINSDTSSTDTQYF
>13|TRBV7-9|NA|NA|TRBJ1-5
TGTGCCAGCAGGGGGACATCTACTCAGCCCCAGCATTTT
CASRGTSTQPQHF
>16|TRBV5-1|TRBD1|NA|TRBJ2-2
TGCGCCAGCAGCTTGGTAGAAAGGGGGCACACCGGGGAGCTGTTTTTT
CASSLVERGHTGELFF
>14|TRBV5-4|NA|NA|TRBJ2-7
TGTGCCAGCAGCATAGGGGACTCTCCCTACGAGCAGTACTTC
CASSIGDSPYEQYF
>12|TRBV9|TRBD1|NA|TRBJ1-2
TGTGCCAGCAGTGGACAGGACTATGGCTACACCTTC
CASSGQDYGYTF
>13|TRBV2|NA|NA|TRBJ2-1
TGTGCCAGCAGGGATACAGGGGAGGCTGAGCAGTTCTTC
CASRDTGEAEQFF
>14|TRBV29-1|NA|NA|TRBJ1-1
TGCAGCGTTGATGACGGCCCCAGGGCGACGGAAGCTTTCTTT
CSVDDGPRATEAFF
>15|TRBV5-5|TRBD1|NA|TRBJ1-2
TGTGCCAGCAGCTCCGACAGGGGAGTTGACTATGGCTACACCTTC
CASSSDRGVDYGYTF
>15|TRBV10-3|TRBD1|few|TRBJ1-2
TGTGCCATCAGTTACGATAAGACAGGGGCCGGTGGCTACACCTTC
CAISYDKTGAGGYTF
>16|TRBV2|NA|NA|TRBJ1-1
TGTGCCAGCAGTGATGAACCAGGGGAGTTGAACACTGAGGCTTTCTTT
CASSDEPGELNTEAFF
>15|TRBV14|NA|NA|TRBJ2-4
TGTGCCAGCAGCCAAGGAGGCACGCCCAAAAACATTCAGTACTTC
CASSQGGTPKNIQYF
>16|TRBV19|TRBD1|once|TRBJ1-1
TGTGCCAGTAGTATCGCACAGGGGGCCTGGAACACTGAAGCTTTCTTT
CASSIAQGAWNTEAFF
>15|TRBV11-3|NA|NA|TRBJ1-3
TGTGCCAGCAGTCCACAGGGCGCGCTAAGAAACACCATATATTTT
CASSPQGALRNTIYF
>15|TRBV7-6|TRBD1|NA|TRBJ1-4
TGTGCCAGCAGCTTAGCAGGGGGCGCGGGGGAAAAACTGTTTTTT
CASSLAGGAGEKLFF
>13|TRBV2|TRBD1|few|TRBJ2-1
TGTGCCGGTACGGGACAGGGTGTTGGTGAGCAGTTCTTC
CAGTGQGVGEQFF
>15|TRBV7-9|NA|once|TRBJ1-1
TGTGCCAGCAGCTTTCAGGGGTTGGTGAACACTGAAGCTTTCTTT
CASSFQGLVNTEAFF
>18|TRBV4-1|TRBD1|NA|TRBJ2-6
TGCGCCAGCAGCCACGGGGACAGCGTAGCCGCTGGGGCCAACGTCCTGACTTTC
CASSHGDSVAAGANVLTF
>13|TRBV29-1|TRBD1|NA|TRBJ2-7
TGCAGCGTGACAGGGACCTCAGCGATCGAGCAGTACTTC
CSVTGTSAIEQYF
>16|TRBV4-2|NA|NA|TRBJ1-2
TGTGCCAGCAGCCAAGATCGCAGTGCAGGCGTCGGTGGCTACACCTTC
CASSQDRSAGVGGYTF
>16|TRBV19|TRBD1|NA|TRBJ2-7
TGTGCCAGTAGTTTGCTCCTCGGGACAGGTCTCTACGAGCAGTACTTC
CASSLLLGTGLYEQYF
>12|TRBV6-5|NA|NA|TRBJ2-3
TGTGCCAGCAGTGACCCAAGCGGTACGCAGTATTTT
CASSDPSGTQYF
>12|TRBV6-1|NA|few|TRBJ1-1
TGTGCCTCGTCGCGGATGAACACTGAAGCTTTCTTT
CASSRMNTEAFF
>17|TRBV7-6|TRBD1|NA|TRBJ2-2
TGTGCCAGCAGCTTAGGATTTGGGACAGGAGGCACCGGGGAGCTGTTTTTT
CASSLGFGTGGTGELFF
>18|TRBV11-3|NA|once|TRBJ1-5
TGTGCCAGCAGCCCAGGACCGCCAGGGCAAGCCAGCAATCAGCCCCAGCATTTT
CASSPGPPGQASNQPQHF
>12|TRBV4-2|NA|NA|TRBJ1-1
TGTGCCAGCAGCCATTTCAGATCTGAAGCTTTCTTT
CASSHFRSEAFF
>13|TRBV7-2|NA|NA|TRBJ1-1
TGTGCCAGCAGGGCGACAGGGAACACTGAAGCTTTCTTT
CASRATGNTEAFF
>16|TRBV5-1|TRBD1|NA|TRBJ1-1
TGCGCCAGCAGCTTGGACAGGGGGCAGGTCGGCACTGAAGCTTTCTTT
CASSLDRGQVGTEAFF
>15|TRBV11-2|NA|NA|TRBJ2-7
TGTGCCAGCAGCCTGACAGGTACGGGTCTCCACGAGCAGTACTTC
CASSLTGTGLHEQYF
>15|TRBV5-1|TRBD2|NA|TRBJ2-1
TGCGCCAGCAGCTTGGGGACGGGAGGGCCGGATGAGCAGTTCTTC
CASSLGTGGPDEQFF
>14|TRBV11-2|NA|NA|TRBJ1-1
TGTGCCAGCAGCTTAGCAGGGATGAACACTGAAGCTTTCTTT
CASSLAGMNTEAFF
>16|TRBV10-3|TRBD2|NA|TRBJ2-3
TGTGCCATCAGTGTTAGCGGGGGGGCGGGCACAGATACGCAGTATTTT
CAISVSGGAGTDTQYF
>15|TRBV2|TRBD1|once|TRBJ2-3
TGTGCCAGCAGTGAATCAGGACAGGGTACAGATACGCAGTATTTT
CASSESGQGTDTQYF